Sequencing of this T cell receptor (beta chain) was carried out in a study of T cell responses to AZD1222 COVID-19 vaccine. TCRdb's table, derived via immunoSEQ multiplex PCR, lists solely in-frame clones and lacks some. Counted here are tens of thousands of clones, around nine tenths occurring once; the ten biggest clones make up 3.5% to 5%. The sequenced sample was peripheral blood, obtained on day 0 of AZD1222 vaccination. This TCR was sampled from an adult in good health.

The CDR3 sequence is CASSYLGGSYNEQFF. The CDR3 bases are TGTGCCAGCAGTTACCTGGGAGGGAGTTACAATGAGCAGTTCTTC. The chain couples TRBV6-5 to TRBJ2-1; 7 bases map to TRBD2. The length of the CDR3 is 15 residues. V shed 2 bases, J shed 4 bases, and the junction held 5 bases outside the gene matches. Germline loops: CDR1 MNHEY, CDR2 SVGAGI.